One and the same sample provided the 27 T cell receptor beta chains below, sequenced in a study of T cells after yellow fever vaccination (dated by TCRdb to the late 2010s). In the paper's terms, the treatment or condition label means: live attenuated yellow fever vaccine strain. The library came from 5' RACE. The sequencer listed for this sample is Illumina HiSeq 2500. Clones were called with MiXCR by TCRdb after fastp trimmed the public reads at Q25, and only in-frame beta chains were retained. All rows with the same CDR3 protein become a single entry with the most common DNA and genes. A total of fewer than 650,000 distinct CDR3 sequences appear in this sample, just over 20% of them only once. About a sixth of the sample rests with the top ten. The starting material was PBMCs, obtained approximately 20 days after the first yellow fever vaccination. The origin of the receptors is a man aged 18 to 29 who received the YFV17D yellow fever vaccine.

J is TRBJ1-5 and V is TRBV6-1; tentatively, D is TRBD1 (6 bases). Germline V lookup: CDR1 MNHNS, CDR2 SASEGT. The germline V and J ends were trimmed by 6 bases and 5 bases, with 14 bases remaining between them. The CDR3 is 14 amino acids. The CDR3 here is CASSPSGEHQPQHF. The CDR3 coding sequence is TGTGCCAGCAGCCCATCAGGGGAACATCAGCCCCAGCATTTT.

This clonotype was picked up many times. The rearrangement uses TRBV5-1 and TRBJ2-1; 8 nucleotides line up with TRBD1. Germline lookup yields CDR1 SGHRS and CDR2 YFSETQ. The CDR3 is 13 amino acids. The V gene end was trimmed by 4 bases and the J gene end by 10 bases; junction bases not matched to a gene: 7. The CDR3 loop is CASSPDRVREQFF. As DNA, the CDR3 is TGCGCCAGCAGCCCGGACAGGGTTCGGGAGCAGTTCTTC.

This clonotype was observed a handful of times. This chain uses TRBV12-3 or TRBV12-4 with TRBJ2-2; 9 bases agree with TRBD1. The V gene end was trimmed by 5 bases and the J gene end by 4 bases; junction bases not matched to a gene: 5. The CDR3 contains 15 residues. As DNA, the CDR3 is TGTGCCAGCAGTCCCGGGACAGGGTTCACCGGGGAGCTGTTTTTT. Its translation is CASSPGTGFTGELFF.

The chain couples TRBV12-3 or TRBV12-4 to TRBJ2-2, with 8 bases lining up with TRBD1. This CDR3 contains 14 residues. J lost 4 bases, V lost 5 bases, and 3 bases had no gene match. The CDR3 DNA sequence: TGTGCCAGCAGTCTGGGACAGGTCACCGGGGAGCTGTTTTTT. It is translated as CASSLGQVTGELFF.

This clonotype was detected many times. The chain uses TRBV29-1 and TRBJ2-3; unclear D gene. The CDR3 consists of 14 residues. V was clipped by 4 bases and J by 0 bases, with 11 bases between them. Germline V lookup: CDR1 SQVTM, CDR2 ANQGSEA. The CDR3 sequence: CSVVSLLSTDTQYF. The CDR3 nucleotides are TGCAGCGTTGTCAGCCTCCTGAGCACAGATACGCAGTATTTT.

This chain links TRBV10-3 with TRBJ2-1; 9 bases line up with TRBD1. In germline, CDR1 is ENHRY, CDR2 SYGVKD. J lost 3 bases, V lost 3 bases, and 12 bases had no gene match. The CDR3 is 18 amino acids. DNA for the CDR3: TGTGCCATCAGTGACTCCCTCCGAACAGGGGGCGACTACAATGAGCAGTTCTTC. Its protein is CAISDSLRTGGDYNEQFF.

In this sample, this clonotype turned up many times. The genes are TRBV7-8 and TRBJ2-5; unclear D gene. CDR1 is SGHVS, CDR2 FQNEAQ, per germline. The CDR3 contains 15 residues. V lost 6 bases and J lost 5, with 19 bases in between. As DNA, the CDR3 is TGTGCCAGCAGATATCCGGGCTCTTTAGGGGAGACCCAGTACTTC. Its translation is CASRYPGSLGETQYF.

This clonotype was seen a handful of times. This chain uses TRBV6-6 with TRBJ2-3; D call uncertain. V was shortened by 10 bases and J by 2 bases, with 13 bases between the two germline ends. The CDR3 consists of 13 residues. In germline, CDR1 is MNHNY, CDR2 SVGAGI (reference sequence). For the CDR3, the DNA is TGTGCCACCTCGCTAGTAGTCACAGATACGCAGTATTTT. It is translated as CATSLVVTDTQYF.

This clonotype was recorded a few times. The chain carries TRBV7-2 and TRBJ2-5; possibly TRBD2 for D (5 bases). V lost 5 bases, J lost 0 bases, and 13 bases lay in between. Germline values: CDR1 SGHTA, CDR2 FQGNSA. The CDR3 is 15 amino acids. DNA for the CDR3: TGTGCCAGCAGCCCCCAACCGGGGTACCAAGAGACCCAGTACTTC. Encoded protein: CASSPQPGYQETQYF.

The chain uses TRBV6-5 and TRBJ2-7; the D is unclear. Trimming took 0 bases from V and 1 from J, leaving 7 bases between them. Germline loops: CDR1 MNHEY, CDR2 SVGAGI. CDR3 size: 14 residues. CDR3 sequence (DNA): TGTGCCAGCAGTTACTCAACACCTTCCTACGAGCAGTACTTC. It translates to CASSYSTPSYEQYF.

This clonotype was found a few times. V gene TRBV7-9 combines with J gene TRBJ1-6; D gene uncertain. V was pared by 1 base and J by 9 bases, with 7 bases between. Germline CDR1 and CDR2: SEHNR and FQNEAQ (reference sequence). This CDR3 spans 13 amino acids. CDR3 sequence reads: CASSLGGVSPLHF. The CDR3 DNA reads TGTGCCAGCAGCTTAGGCGGGGTTTCACCCCTCCACTTT.

This clonotype was recorded a few times. This chain connects TRBV7-2 to TRBJ2-6; 7 nucleotides match TRBD2. V shed 2 bases and J 0 bases; nucleotides not matched to a gene: 4. The CDR3 consists of 17 residues. The germline gives CDR1 SGHTA, CDR2 FQGNSA. This chain's CDR3 is CASSLLGLRSGANVLTF. The DNA for the CDR3 is TGTGCCAGCAGCTTATTGGGACTACGCTCTGGGGCCAACGTCCTGACTTTC.

There are a few counts of this clonotype. The chain links TRBV9 to TRBJ1-2; D unresolved. Per the germline V gene, CDR1 is SGDLS and CDR2 is YYNGEE. The CDR3 length is 17 residues. Trimming shortened V by 0 bases and J by 0 bases, and 15 bases separated the two germline ends. CDR3 nucleotide sequence: TGTGCCAGCAGCGTAGGAGTATCGGGCTATACTAACTATGGCTACACCTTC. Amino acid sequence: CASSVGVSGYTNYGYTF.

The chain joins TRBV27 to TRBJ1-6; D perhaps matches TRBD1 (5 bases). Germline assignment: CDR1 MNHEY and CDR2 SMNVEV (reference sequence). Trimming cost V 0 bases and J 0 bases, with 18 bases left between them. The CDR3 extends over 20 amino acids. CDR3 protein: CASSLSFGGLGSSYNSPLHF. CDR3 coding DNA: TGTGCCAGCAGTTTATCGTTCGGGGGGTTGGGGAGCTCCTATAATTCACCCCTCCACTTT.

The chain uses TRBV29-1 and TRBJ2-3, with TRBD2 identical over 8 bases. The CDR3 is 14 amino acids. The V and J ends lost 7 bases and 2 bases, in that order; junction bases with no gene match: 8. CDR1 is SQVTM, CDR2 ANQGSEA, per germline. CDR3 loop: CSADGGGTTDTQYF. The CDR3 region has the DNA TGCAGCGCCGACGGCGGGGGGACCACAGATACGCAGTATTTT.

The genes are TRBV6-1 and TRBJ2-5; 8 bases are shared with TRBD2. J lost 5 bases, V lost 6 bases, and 14 bases had no gene match. From germline, CDR1 is MNHNS and CDR2 SASEGT. This CDR3 is 16 amino acids long. For the CDR3, the DNA is TGTGCCAGCAGCCCCTCCCGAGCGGGGGCCGGGGAGACCCAGTACTTC. It encodes CASSPSRAGAGETQYF.

This clonotype was seen more than once but under ten times. The V gene is TRBV2, the J gene TRBJ2-5; either TRBD1 or TRBD2 may fit D (5 bases each). CDR3 size: 17 residues. The germline V and J ends were trimmed by 4 bases and 2 bases, with 20 bases remaining between them. Per the germline V gene, CDR1 is SNHLY and CDR2 is FYNNEI. CDR3 region: CASSANDPGTGQETQYF. The CDR3 nucleotides read TGTGCCAGCAGTGCCAACGATCCGGGGACGGGGCAAGAGACCCAGTACTTC.

The V and J genes are TRBV18 and TRBJ2-5, with D tentatively TRBD1 (6 bases). In germline, CDR1 is KGHSH, CDR2 LQKENI. V lost 2 bases to trimming and J lost 5 bases, with 15 bases between them. The CDR3 totals 15 residues. The CDR3 spells CASSPNRGGRETQYF. In DNA form, the CDR3 reads TGTGCCAGCTCACCAAACCGTGGGGGCCGGGAGACCCAGTACTTC.

The chain links TRBV12-3 or TRBV12-4 to TRBJ2-3; the match to TRBD1 covers 8 bases. The CDR3 spans 16 residues. The V segment lost 6 bases and the J segment 6 bases; nucleotides outside the gene matches: 14. The CDR3 is CASSRTGGRIRDTQYF. The CDR3 coding sequence is TGTGCCAGCAGCCGAACAGGGGGAAGGATCCGTGATACGCAGTATTTT.

The chain links TRBV5-1 to TRBJ1-1; 11 bases map to TRBD1. The CDR3 contains 15 residues. Germline CDR1 is SGHRS and CDR2 is YFSETQ. The ends lost 5 bases at V and 7 bases at J; junction bases unmatched: 10. The CDR3 loop reads CASSFGQGAQVEAFF. CDR3 nucleotide sequence: TGCGCCAGCAGTTTCGGACAGGGGGCGCAGGTTGAAGCTTTCTTT.

The chain uses TRBV6-2 or TRBV6-3 and TRBJ1-2, with 7 bases aligning to TRBD1. The length of the CDR3 is 16 residues. The germline gives CDR1 MNHEY, CDR2 SVGEGT. V shed 6 bases and J 2 bases; nucleotides not matched to a gene: 12. CDR3 sequence reads: CASRYAGQAENYGYTF. CDR3 DNA: TGTGCCAGCAGATACGCTGGACAGGCGGAAAACTATGGCTACACCTTC.

At least ten counts were recorded for this clonotype. This chain connects TRBV4-3 to TRBJ1-4; 7 bases fit TRBD1. J gave up 8 bases and V 3 bases, and 6 bases lay outside the gene matches. This CDR3 region has 14 residues. Germline V gene lookup returns CDR1 LGHNA and CDR2 YSLEER. CDR3: CASSQTGLGEKLFF. The CDR3 DNA follows: TGCGCCAGCAGCCAGACAGGGCTCGGGGAAAAACTGTTTTTT.

This clonotype was seen only a few times. The J gene is TRBJ2-7, the V gene TRBV29-1; D is uncertain. The CDR3 totals 15 residues. Trimming removed 5 bases at V and 0 bases at J, with 17 bases between. CDR1 and CDR2 from the germline V gene are SQVTM and ANQGSEA. CDR3 sequence reads: CSVLWSPRSSYEQYF. In DNA, the CDR3 is TGCAGCGTTCTATGGAGCCCCAGGAGCTCCTACGAGCAGTACTTC.

This clonotype was observed a handful of times. The genes are TRBV7-9 and TRBJ2-7; D unresolved. The V end lost 5 bases, the J end lost 6 bases, and 11 bases lay between the germline ends. Per the germline V gene, CDR1 is SEHNR and CDR2 is FQNEAQ (reference sequence). The CDR3 covers 12 residues. This CDR3 is CASSASQSEQYF. CDR3 nucleotides: TGTGCCAGCAGCGCGTCCCAGAGCGAGCAGTACTTC.

The J gene is TRBJ2-2, the V gene TRBV29-1; D not resolved. This CDR3 region has 11 residues. Germline CDR1 reads SQVTM; CDR2 reads ANQGSEA. The ends were cut back, 1 base at V and 7 bases at J, with 4 bases in the middle. The CDR3 region is CSVEVDGELFF. The CDR3 DNA follows: TGCAGCGTTGAAGTGGACGGGGAGCTGTTTTTT.

The V call is TRBV9, the J call TRBJ2-3; D not resolved. The V end lost 0 bases, the J end lost 6 bases, and 11 bases lay between the germline ends. This CDR3 has 14 residues. CDR1 is SGDLS, CDR2 YYNGEE, per germline. The CDR3 protein is CASSVEASRDTQYF. CDR3 DNA sequence: TGTGCCAGCAGCGTAGAGGCTAGTCGCGATACGCAGTATTTT. The whole variable domain, remainder taken from reference TRBV9 and TRBJ2-3, is DSGVTQTPKHLITATGQRVTLRCSPRSGDLSVYWYQQSLDQGLQFLIQYYNGEERAKGNILERFSAQQFPDLHSELNLSSLELGDSALYFCASSVEASRDTQYFGPGTRLTVL.

This clonotype was seen a few times. The CDR3 nucleotides are TGTGCCAGCAGCGCAGACACAGGGGCAAGGGAGACCCAGTACTTC. Translating it yields CASSADTGARETQYF. The chain uses TRBV9 and TRBJ2-5; 7 bases are shared with TRBD1. The ends lost 3 bases at V and 5 bases at J; junction bases unmatched: 10. Germline V gene lookup returns CDR1 SGDLS and CDR2 YYNGEE. The CDR3 is made up of 15 amino acids. Full variable domain (outside the CDR3, taken from reference TRBV9 and TRBJ2-5): DSGVTQTPKHLITATGQRVTLRCSPRSGDLSVYWYQQSLDQGLQFLIQYYNGEERAKGNILERFSAQQFPDLHSELNLSSLELGDSALYFCASSADTGARETQYFGPGTRLLVL.